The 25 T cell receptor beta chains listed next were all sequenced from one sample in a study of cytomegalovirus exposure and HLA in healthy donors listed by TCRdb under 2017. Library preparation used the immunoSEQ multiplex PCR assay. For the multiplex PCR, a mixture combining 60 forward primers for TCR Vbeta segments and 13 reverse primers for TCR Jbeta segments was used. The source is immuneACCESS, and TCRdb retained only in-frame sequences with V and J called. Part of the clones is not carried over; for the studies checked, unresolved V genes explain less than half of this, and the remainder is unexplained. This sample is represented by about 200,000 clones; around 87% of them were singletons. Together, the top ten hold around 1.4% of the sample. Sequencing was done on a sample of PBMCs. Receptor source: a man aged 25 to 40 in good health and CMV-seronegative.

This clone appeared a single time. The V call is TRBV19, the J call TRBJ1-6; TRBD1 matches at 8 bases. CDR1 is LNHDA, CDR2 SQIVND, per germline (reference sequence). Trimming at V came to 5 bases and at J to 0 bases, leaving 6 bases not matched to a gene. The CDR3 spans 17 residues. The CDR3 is CASSSDRVVSYNSPLHF. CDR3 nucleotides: TGTGCCAGTAGTTCGGACAGGGTCGTCTCCTATAATTCACCCCTCCACTTT.

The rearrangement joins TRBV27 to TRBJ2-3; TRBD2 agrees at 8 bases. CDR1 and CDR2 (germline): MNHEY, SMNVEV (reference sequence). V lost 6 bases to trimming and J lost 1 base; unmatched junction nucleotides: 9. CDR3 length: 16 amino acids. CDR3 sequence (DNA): TGTGCCAGCAGCCCAGGGCGGGGGGTGGGCACAGATACGCAGTATTTT. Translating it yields CASSPGRGVGTDTQYF.

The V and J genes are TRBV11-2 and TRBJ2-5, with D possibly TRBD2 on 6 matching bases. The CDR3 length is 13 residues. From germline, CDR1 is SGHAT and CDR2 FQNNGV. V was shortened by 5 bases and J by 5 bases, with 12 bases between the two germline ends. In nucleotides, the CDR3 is TGTGCCAGCAGCCCCCTAGCGTGGGAGACCCAGTACTTC. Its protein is CASSPLAWETQYF.

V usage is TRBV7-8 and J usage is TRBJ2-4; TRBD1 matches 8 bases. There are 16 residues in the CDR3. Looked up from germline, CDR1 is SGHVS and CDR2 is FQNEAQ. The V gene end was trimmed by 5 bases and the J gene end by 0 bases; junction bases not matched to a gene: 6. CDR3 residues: CASSETGGLAKNIQYF. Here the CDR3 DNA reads TGTGCCAGCAGCGAAACAGGGGGGCTAGCCAAAAACATTCAGTACTTC.

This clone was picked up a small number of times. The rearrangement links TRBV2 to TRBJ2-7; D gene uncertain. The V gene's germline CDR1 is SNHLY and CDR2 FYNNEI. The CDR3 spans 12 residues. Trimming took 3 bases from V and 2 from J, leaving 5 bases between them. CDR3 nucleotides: TGTGCCAGCAGTGAGGCCACCTACGAGCAGTACTTC. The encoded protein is CASSEATYEQYF.

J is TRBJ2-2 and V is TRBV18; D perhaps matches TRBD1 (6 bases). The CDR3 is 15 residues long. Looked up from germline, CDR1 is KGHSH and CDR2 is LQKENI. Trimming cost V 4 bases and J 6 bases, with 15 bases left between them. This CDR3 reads CASSRTPTGSGELFF. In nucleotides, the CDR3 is TGTGCCAGCTCACGGACACCCACAGGGTCCGGGGAGCTGTTTTTT.

The CDR3 is CASSEAGGGRKGEQYF. CDR3 DNA: TGTGCCAGCAGCGAGGCAGGTGGCGGGAGAAAGGGCGAGCAGTACTTC. J is TRBJ2-7 and V is TRBV9; 7 positions agree with TRBD2. Unmatched junction bases numbered 15, after V lost 3 bases and J lost 6 bases. The germline V gene has CDR1 SGDLS and CDR2 YYNGEE. The CDR3 has 16 residues.

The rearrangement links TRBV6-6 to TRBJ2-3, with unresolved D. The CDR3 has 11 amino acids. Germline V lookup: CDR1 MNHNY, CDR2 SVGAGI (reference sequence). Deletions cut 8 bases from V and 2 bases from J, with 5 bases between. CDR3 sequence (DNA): TGTGCCAGCGGCCACACAGATACGCAGTATTTT. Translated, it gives CASGHTDTQYF.

Here the CDR3 reads CASSPERVTGDHYNEQFF. The CDR3 DNA sequence: TGTGCCAGCAGCCCGGAGCGCGTGACAGGGGACCACTACAATGAGCAGTTCTTC. The chain has TRBV7-9 and TRBJ2-1, with 8 bases matching TRBD1. CDR3 size: 18 residues. Germline V gene lookup returns CDR1 SEHNR and CDR2 FQNEAQ (reference sequence). V was clipped by 5 bases and J by 3 bases; unmatched bases: 15.

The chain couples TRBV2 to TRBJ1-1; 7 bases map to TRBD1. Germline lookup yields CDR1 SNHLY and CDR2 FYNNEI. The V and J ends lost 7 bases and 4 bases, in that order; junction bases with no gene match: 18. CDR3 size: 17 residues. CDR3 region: CASTPQPPGGISTEAFF. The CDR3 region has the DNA TGTGCCAGCACACCCCAGCCCCCAGGGGGTATTAGCACTGAAGCTTTCTTT. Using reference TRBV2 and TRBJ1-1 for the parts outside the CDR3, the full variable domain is EPEVTQTPSHQVTQMGQEVILRCVPISNHLYFYWYRQILGQKVEFLVSFYNNEISEKSEIFDDQFSVERPDGSNFTLKIRSTKLEDSAMYFCASTPQPPGGISTEAFFGQGTRLTVV.

The CDR3 DNA reads as TGTGCCAGCAGTACCTTAGCGGGAGGGTTGCAGTTCTTC. This sequence encodes CASSTLAGGLQFF. V and J are TRBV27 and TRBJ2-1; 11 nucleotides line up with TRBD2. From germline, CDR1 is MNHEY and CDR2 SMNVEV (reference sequence). The length of the CDR3 is 13 residues. Losses at the gene ends were 5 bases for V and 12 bases for J; bases not matched to a gene: 6.

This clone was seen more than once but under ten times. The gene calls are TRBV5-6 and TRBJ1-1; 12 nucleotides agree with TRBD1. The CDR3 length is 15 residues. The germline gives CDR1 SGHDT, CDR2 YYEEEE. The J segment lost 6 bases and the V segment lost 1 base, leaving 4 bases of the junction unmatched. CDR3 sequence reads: CASSLLGQGAAEAFF. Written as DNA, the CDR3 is TGTGCCAGCAGCTTGCTGGGACAGGGGGCCGCTGAAGCTTTCTTT. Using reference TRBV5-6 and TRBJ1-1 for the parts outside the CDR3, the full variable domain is DAGVTQSPTHLIKTRGQQVTLRCSPKSGHDTVSWYQQALGQGPQFIFQYYEEEERQRGNFPDRFSGHQFPNYSSELNVNALLLGDSALYLCASSLLGQGAAEAFFGQGTRLTVV.

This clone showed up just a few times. The CDR3 DNA is TGTGCCAGCAGCGTCGGGGATAATTCACCCCTCCACTTT. Its translation is CASSVGDNSPLHF. This chain uses TRBV9 with TRBJ1-6, with D unclear. Trimming removed 2 bases from V and 5 bases from J, with 5 bases in between. CDR3 size: 13 residues. Germline assignment: CDR1 SGDLS and CDR2 YYNGEE.

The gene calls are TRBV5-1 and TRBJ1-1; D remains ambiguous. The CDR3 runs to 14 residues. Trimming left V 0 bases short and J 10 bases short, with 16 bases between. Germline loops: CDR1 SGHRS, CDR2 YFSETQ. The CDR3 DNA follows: TGCGCCAGCAGCTTGGATCCAGGCCCACTAGGAGCTTTCTTT. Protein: CASSLDPGPLGAFF.

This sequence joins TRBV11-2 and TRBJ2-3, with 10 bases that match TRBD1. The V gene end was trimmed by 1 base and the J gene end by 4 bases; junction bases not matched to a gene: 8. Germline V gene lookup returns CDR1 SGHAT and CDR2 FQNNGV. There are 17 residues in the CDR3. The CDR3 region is CASSLGVGQGEADTQYF. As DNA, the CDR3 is TGTGCCAGCAGCTTAGGGGTCGGACAGGGGGAGGCAGATACGCAGTATTTT.

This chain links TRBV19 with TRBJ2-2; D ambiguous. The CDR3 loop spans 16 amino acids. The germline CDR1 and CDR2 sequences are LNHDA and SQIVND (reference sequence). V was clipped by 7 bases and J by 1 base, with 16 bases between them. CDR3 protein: CASMPGKSWNTGELFF. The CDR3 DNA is TGTGCCAGTATGCCGGGTAAATCATGGAACACCGGGGAGCTGTTTTTT.

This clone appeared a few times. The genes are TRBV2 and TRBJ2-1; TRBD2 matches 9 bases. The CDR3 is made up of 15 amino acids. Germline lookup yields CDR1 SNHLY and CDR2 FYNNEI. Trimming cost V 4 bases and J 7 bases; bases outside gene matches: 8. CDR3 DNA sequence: TGTGCCAGCAGTGGTGATATAGCGGGAGTGAATGAGCAGTTCTTC. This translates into CASSGDIAGVNEQFF.

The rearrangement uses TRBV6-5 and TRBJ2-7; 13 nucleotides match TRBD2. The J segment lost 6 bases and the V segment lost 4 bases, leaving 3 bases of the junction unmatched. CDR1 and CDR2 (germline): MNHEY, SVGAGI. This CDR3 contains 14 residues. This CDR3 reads CASSFGLAGAEQYF. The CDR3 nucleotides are TGTGCCAGCAGTTTCGGACTAGCGGGAGCCGAGCAGTACTTC.

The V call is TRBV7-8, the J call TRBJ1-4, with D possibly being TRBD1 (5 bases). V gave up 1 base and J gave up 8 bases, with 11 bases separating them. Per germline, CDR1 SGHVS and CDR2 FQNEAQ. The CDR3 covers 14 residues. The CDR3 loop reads CASSLGAGNEKLFF. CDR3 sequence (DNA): TGTGCCAGCAGCTTAGGGGCAGGGAACGAAAAACTGTTTTTT.

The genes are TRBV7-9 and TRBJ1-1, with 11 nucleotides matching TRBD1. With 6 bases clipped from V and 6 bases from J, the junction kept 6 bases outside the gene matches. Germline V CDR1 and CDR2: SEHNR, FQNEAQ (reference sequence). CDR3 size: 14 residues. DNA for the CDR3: TGTGCCAGCAGGGGACAGGGGGGGGACTCTGAAGCTTTCTTT. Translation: CASRGQGGDSEAFF.

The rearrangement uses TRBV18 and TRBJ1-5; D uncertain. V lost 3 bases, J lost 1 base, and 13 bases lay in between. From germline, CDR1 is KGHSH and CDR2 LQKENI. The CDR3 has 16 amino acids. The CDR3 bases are TGTGCCAGCTCACCCCCGGTAGGCGGAAGCAATCAGCCCCAGCATTTT. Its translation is CASSPPVGGSNQPQHF.

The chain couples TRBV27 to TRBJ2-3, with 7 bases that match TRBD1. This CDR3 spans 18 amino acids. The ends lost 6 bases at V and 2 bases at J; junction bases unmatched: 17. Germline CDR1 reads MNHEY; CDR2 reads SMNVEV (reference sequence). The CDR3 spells CASSPTTGLEILTDTQYF. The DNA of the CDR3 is TGTGCCAGCAGCCCAACGACAGGGTTAGAAATACTCACAGATACGCAGTATTTT.

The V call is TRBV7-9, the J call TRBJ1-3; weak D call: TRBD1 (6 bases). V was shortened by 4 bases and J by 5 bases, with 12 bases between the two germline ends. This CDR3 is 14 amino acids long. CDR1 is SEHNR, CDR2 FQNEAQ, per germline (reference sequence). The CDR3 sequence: CASSSRDTRNTIYF. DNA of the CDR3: TGTGCCAGCAGCTCCCGGGACACTCGAAACACCATATATTTT.

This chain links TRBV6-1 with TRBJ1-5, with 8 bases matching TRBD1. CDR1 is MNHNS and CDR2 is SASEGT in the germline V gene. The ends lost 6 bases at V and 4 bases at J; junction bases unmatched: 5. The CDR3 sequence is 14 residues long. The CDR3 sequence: CASSADRVNQPQHF. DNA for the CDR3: TGTGCCAGCAGCGCGGACAGGGTAAATCAGCCCCAGCATTTT.

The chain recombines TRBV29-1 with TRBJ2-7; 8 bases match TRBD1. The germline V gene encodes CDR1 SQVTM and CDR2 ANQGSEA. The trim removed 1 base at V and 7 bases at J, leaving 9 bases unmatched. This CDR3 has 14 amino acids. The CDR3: CSVEVGQGATEQYF. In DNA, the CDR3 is TGCAGCGTTGAAGTGGGGCAGGGGGCTACGGAGCAGTACTTC.